The 26 T cell receptor beta chains below come from one sample, sequenced in a study of CD8 T cells in Susac syndrome. With random hexamers, reverse transcription was performed on about 0.5 to 1 ug of RNA. Via MiXCR, TCRdb re-called the immunoSEQ multiplex PCR reads, giving one row per CDR3 protein. This sample has 25,000 to 35,000 distinct CDR3 sequences, with about 93% found just once. Sequencing was done on a sample of CD8+ T cells from PBMCs. The receptors were gathered from a human donor in good health.

The rearrangement joins TRBV6-2 or TRBV6-3 to TRBJ1-6, with D maybe TRBD1 (5 bases). The CDR3 is 17 residues long. Germline values: CDR1 MNHEY, CDR2 SVGEGT. The V end was cut by 0 bases, the J end by 5 bases, with 14 bases between. The CDR3 DNA reads as TGTGCCAGCAGTTACTCGACTCCGGGACGGAATAATTCACCCCTCCACTTT. As protein: CASSYSTPGRNNSPLHF.

V usage is TRBV12-3 or TRBV12-4 and J usage is TRBJ2-2, with D tentatively TRBD2 (7 bases). The length of the CDR3 is 15 residues. Trimming shortened V by 10 bases and J by 0 bases, and 15 bases separated the two germline ends. As DNA, the CDR3 is TGTGCCACCATACGGGGGGCCCCGAACACCGGGGAGCTGTTTTTT. It is translated as CATIRGAPNTGELFF.

This rearrangement joins TRBV23-1 to TRBJ2-3; D is possibly TRBD2 (5 bases). TRBV23-1 is an ORF; its function is uncertain. This CDR3 region has 16 residues. The V and J ends lost 4 bases and 7 bases respectively, with 21 bases between them. This chain's CDR3 is CASSPKGGLIENTQYF. The CDR3 DNA reads TGCGCCAGCAGTCCCAAGGGCGGACTTATAGAAAATACGCAGTATTTT.

V usage is TRBV7-2 and J usage is TRBJ2-3, with unresolved D. CDR1 is SGHTA and CDR2 is FQGNSA in the germline V gene. The CDR3 has 13 amino acids. The V end lost 8 bases, the J end lost 11 bases, and 20 bases lay between the germline ends. CDR3 residues: CASGRPGDRVQYF. In DNA form, the CDR3 reads TGTGCCAGCGGCCGTCCTGGCGACCGCGTGCAGTATTTT.

This rearrangement joins TRBV27 to TRBJ2-7, with 7 nucleotides matching TRBD1. CDR1 MNHEY and CDR2 SMNVEV come from the germline V gene (reference sequence). With 2 bases clipped from V and 0 bases from J, the junction kept 4 bases outside the gene matches. This CDR3 has 15 residues. The CDR3 spells CASSLRGTASYEQYF. CDR3 coding DNA: TGTGCCAGCAGTTTAAGGGGGACAGCCTCCTACGAGCAGTACTTC.

This clonotype has a single count. This sequence joins TRBV20-1 and TRBJ2-7; 7 nucleotides agree with TRBD2. V was clipped by 5 bases and J by 0 bases; unmatched bases: 1. This CDR3 region has 12 residues. Per germline, CDR1 DFQATT and CDR2 SNEGSKA (reference sequence). The CDR3 here is CSARDYSYEQYF. The DNA for the CDR3 is TGCAGTGCTCGGGACTACTCCTACGAGCAGTACTTC.

The V gene is TRBV6-2 or TRBV6-3, the J gene TRBJ2-2, with D possibly being TRBD2 (6 bases). Trimming removed 6 bases from V and 6 bases from J, with 11 bases in between. Germline CDR1 is MNHEY and CDR2 is SVGEGT. This CDR3 is 13 amino acids long. The CDR3 protein is CASRTGEAGELFF. CDR3 DNA: TGTGCCAGCAGAACCGGGGAGGCCGGGGAGCTGTTTTTT.

The chain uses TRBV7-9 and TRBJ1-6; maybe TRBD1 (5 bases). V lost 8 bases and J lost 8, with 16 bases in between. The CDR3 contains 14 residues. Germline CDR1 SEHNR, CDR2 FQNEAQ (reference sequence). CDR3 sequence reads: CASHSGTPYSPLHF. For the CDR3, the DNA is TGTGCCAGCCACTCCGGGACTCCCTATTCACCCCTCCACTTT.

The chain is built from TRBV27 and TRBJ1-1; D is unresolved. Trimming stripped 2 bases from V and 2 bases from J, with 12 bases between. The V gene's germline CDR1 is MNHEY and CDR2 SMNVEV (reference sequence). The CDR3 sequence is 15 residues long. The CDR3 spells CASSLVGRINTEAFF. CDR3 DNA: TGTGCCAGCAGTTTAGTGGGCCGAATTAACACTGAAGCTTTCTTT.

This clonotype was detected only a few times. The chain couples TRBV5-1 to TRBJ1-2, with D tentatively TRBD1 (5 bases). Trimming pared 6 bases from V and 4 bases from J, leaving 10 bases between. Per the germline V gene, CDR1 is SGHRS and CDR2 is YFSETQ. CDR3 size: 12 residues. DNA for the CDR3: TGCGCCAGCATGGGGCAGGGCTATGGCTACACCTTC. Translated: CASMGQGYGYTF.

This sequence joins TRBV7-9 and TRBJ1-1, with D hard to call. V lost 5 bases to trimming and J lost 6 bases, with 13 bases between them. Per germline, CDR1 SEHNR and CDR2 FQNEAQ (reference sequence). The CDR3 extends over 13 amino acids. This chain's CDR3 is CASSPRTDPEAFF. The CDR3 coding sequence is TGTGCCAGCAGCCCCCGGACGGACCCTGAAGCTTTCTTT.

The CDR3 region has the DNA TGTGCCAGCAGCCCCGGACAGGGGGTGCTAGAGGAAAAACTGTTTTTT. It encodes CASSPGQGVLEEKLFF. The rearrangement uses TRBV12-3 or TRBV12-4 and TRBJ1-4, with 10 bases aligning to TRBD1. V was clipped by 6 bases and J by 8 bases; unmatched bases: 12. The CDR3 runs 16 residues.

This chain joins TRBV7-2 and TRBJ2-3; D not resolved. V was shortened by 1 base and J by 9 bases, with 8 bases between the two germline ends. This CDR3 has 12 amino acids. Germline V lookup: CDR1 SGHTA, CDR2 FQGNSA. This CDR3 reads CASSLVSLTQYF. The DNA for the CDR3 is TGTGCCAGCAGCTTAGTAAGCCTCACGCAGTATTTT.

The gene calls are TRBV27 and TRBJ2-7; D is possibly TRBD2 (6 bases). V was shortened by 5 bases and J by 7 bases, with 27 bases between the two germline ends. Per the germline V gene, CDR1 is MNHEY and CDR2 is SMNVEV (reference sequence). This CDR3 is 17 amino acids long. The CDR3 coding sequence is TGTGCCAGCAGTGCCCCGGGAGAAAAGGGAAGATCGAAAGAGCAGTACTTC. It specifies CASSAPGEKGRSKEQYF.

The rearrangement joins TRBV5-6 to TRBJ2-1, with unresolved D. This CDR3 has 12 amino acids. V lost 0 bases to trimming and J lost 10 bases, with 8 bases between them. Looked up from germline, CDR1 is SGHDT and CDR2 is YYEEEE. The CDR3 DNA is TGTGCCAGCAGCTTGGCGGCAGGCGAGCAGTTCTTC. Its translation: CASSLAAGEQFF.

This rearrangement joins TRBV13 to TRBJ1-1; D ambiguous. The germline CDR1 and CDR2 sequences are PRHDT and FYEKMQ (reference sequence). V was clipped by 2 bases and J by 1 base, with 11 bases between them. The CDR3 is 15 residues long. The CDR3 nucleotides read TGTGCCAGCAGCTTAAGGTCATTTAAGAACACTGAAGCTTTCTTT. As protein: CASSLRSFKNTEAFF.

The chain's CDR3 is CASSLRGPGANYGYTF. For the CDR3, the DNA is TGCGCCAGCAGCTTGAGGGGGCCCGGCGCGAACTATGGCTACACCTTC. The chain recombines TRBV5-1 with TRBJ1-2, with TRBD1 matching 7 bases. Germline CDR1 and CDR2: SGHRS and YFSETQ. There are 16 residues in the CDR3. The V gene end was trimmed by 1 base and the J gene end by 2 bases; junction bases not matched to a gene: 8. The full variable domain, with the rest looked up from reference TRBV5-1 and TRBJ1-2, is KAGVTQTPRYLIKTRGQQVTLSCSPISGHRSVSWYQQTPGQGLQFLFEYFSETQRNKGNFPGRFSGRQFSNSRSEMNVSTLELGDSALYLCASSLRGPGANYGYTFGSGTRLTVV.

The chain employs TRBV29-1 and TRBJ1-1, with D uncertain. The V end was cut by 4 bases, the J end by 3 bases, with 6 bases between. This CDR3 is built from 11 residues. Germline V gene sequence: CDR1 SQVTM, CDR2 ANQGSEA. The CDR3 reads CSVARDTEAFF. The CDR3 nucleotides read TGCAGCGTTGCTCGGGACACTGAAGCTTTCTTT.

The chain employs TRBV20-1 and TRBJ2-1, with 16 bases matching TRBD2. Trimming at V came to 5 bases and at J to 7 bases, leaving 5 bases not matched to a gene. Germline V lookup: CDR1 DFQATT, CDR2 SNEGSKA (reference sequence). There are 15 residues in the CDR3. Here the CDR3 DNA reads TGCAGTGCTGGGACTAGCGGGGGGGCCCCGAATGAGCAGTTCTTC. Its protein product is CSAGTSGGAPNEQFF.

The V call is TRBV27, the J call TRBJ1-5; 8 bases align to TRBD1. Per the germline V gene, CDR1 is MNHEY and CDR2 is SMNVEV (reference sequence). The V and J ends lost 5 bases and 7 bases, in that order; junction bases with no gene match: 7. This CDR3 spans 14 amino acids. CDR3 DNA: TGTGCCAGCAGTCCCTGGACAGGGAAACAGCCCCAGCATTTT. Its protein is CASSPWTGKQPQHF.

The chain couples TRBV7-2 to TRBJ1-2; D is uncertain. V lost 5 bases to trimming and J lost 7 bases, with 17 bases between them. The CDR3 is 14 residues long. Germline V CDR1 and CDR2: SGHTA, FQGNSA. CDR3 sequence: CASSPIPAVTGYTF. In DNA form, the CDR3 reads TGTGCCAGCAGCCCAATCCCGGCGGTTACTGGCTACACCTTC. Full variable domain (outside the CDR3, taken from reference TRBV7-2 and TRBJ1-2): GAGVSQSPSNKVTEKGKDVELRCDPISGHTALYWYRQSLGQGLEFLIYFQGNSAPDKSGLPSDRFSAERTGGSVSTLTIQRTQQEDSAVYLCASSPIPAVTGYTFGSGTRLTVV.

This clonotype was seen just once. The chain employs TRBV7-8 and TRBJ1-1; 11 bases align to TRBD1. This CDR3 region has 15 residues. Per germline, CDR1 SGHVS and CDR2 FQNEAQ. V lost 5 bases to trimming and J lost 5 bases; unmatched junction nucleotides: 7. The CDR3 protein is CASSPRTGGITEAFF. The CDR3 nucleotides are TGTGCCAGCAGCCCCCGGACAGGGGGCATAACTGAAGCTTTCTTT.

The V gene is TRBV9, the J gene TRBJ2-7, with 8 bases matching TRBD2. Germline CDR1 and CDR2: SGDLS and YYNGEE. CDR3 size: 13 residues. The ends lost 6 bases at V and 4 bases at J; junction bases unmatched: 6. The CDR3 region is CASNPRGGYEQYF. The CDR3 nucleotides read TGTGCCAGCAACCCCCGGGGGGGGTACGAGCAGTACTTC.

This chain links TRBV20-1 with TRBJ2-7; a possible D gene is TRBD2 (5 bases). The CDR3 length is 14 residues. Trimming removed 3 bases from V and 0 bases from J, with 12 bases in between. Germline assignment: CDR1 DFQATT and CDR2 SNEGSKA (reference sequence). The CDR3 here is CSASKDSLSYEQYF. CDR3 DNA: TGCAGTGCTAGCAAGGACTCCCTCTCCTACGAGCAGTACTTC.

CDR3 amino acids: CASRDVNEQFF. Written as DNA, the CDR3 is TGTGCCAGCAGAGACGTCAATGAGCAGTTCTTC. The chain combines TRBV6-1 with TRBJ2-1; D not certain. Germline V gene data show CDR1 as MNHNS and CDR2 as SASEGT. Deletions cut 6 bases from V and 6 bases from J, with 6 bases between. The CDR3 totals 11 residues.

For the CDR3, the DNA is TGTGCCAGCATGGCGACCCCGGACAGGGGGGCTAACTATGGCTACACCTTC. This gives the protein CASMATPDRGANYGYTF. The V call is TRBV6-1, the J call TRBJ1-2; TRBD1 aligns across 10 bases. The CDR3 has 17 amino acids. CDR1 MNHNS and CDR2 SASEGT come from the germline V gene. V lost 7 bases to trimming and J lost 0 bases; unmatched junction nucleotides: 11.